These 17 T cell receptor beta chains came from one sample sequenced in a study of T cells in Graves' hyperthyroidism and ophthalmopathy. Regions amplified from RNA transcripts were the TCR beta CDR3 regions. A first-round RT-PCR of the TCR CDR3 used the HTBI primer set. TCRdb itself ran the multiplex PCR reads through MiXCR, one entry per CDR3 protein. The sample consists of about 350,000 distinct CDR3 sequences, approximately 15% of them appearing once. Sample: blood. Receptors were obtained from a woman in her 30s with Graves' hyperthyroidism.

This clonotype was detected only a few times. The chain has TRBV3-1 and TRBJ2-3, with D unresolved. Germline V gives CDR1 LGHDT, CDR2 YNNKEL (reference sequence). This CDR3 spans 14 amino acids. Trimming stripped 3 bases from V and 2 bases from J, with 9 bases between. DNA for the CDR3: TGTGCCAGCAGCCAGCCGCCCCCCACAGATACGCAGTATTTT. Its translation: CASSQPPPTDTQYF.

This clonotype occurred a few times. The genes are TRBV4-3 and TRBJ2-3; D is ambiguous. This CDR3 has 17 residues. The V end lost 0 bases, the J end lost 0 bases, and 13 bases lay between the germline ends. The germline V gene encodes CDR1 LGHNA and CDR2 YSLEER. The CDR3 sequence: CASSQDLGALSTDTQYF. The CDR3 DNA reads as TGCGCCAGCAGCCAAGATCTAGGCGCACTGAGCACAGATACGCAGTATTTT.

The table lists this clonotype with many counts. The chain joins TRBV7-8 to TRBJ2-4; D gene uncertain. This CDR3 spans 11 amino acids. Germline V gene data show CDR1 as SGHVS and CDR2 as FQNEAQ. V lost 2 bases and J lost 8, with 4 bases in between. CDR3: CASSLSDIQYF. The CDR3 DNA reads as TGTGCCAGCAGCTTAAGTGACATTCAGTACTTC.

The chain has TRBV29-1 and TRBJ1-5; D may be TRBD1 (5 bases). The V end was cut by 4 bases, the J end by 0 bases, with 10 bases between. This CDR3 is built from 14 residues. The germline CDR1 and CDR2 sequences are SQVTM and ANQGSEA. The CDR3 spells CSVVEGASNQPQHF. In DNA, the CDR3 is TGCAGCGTTGTGGAAGGGGCTAGCAATCAGCCCCAGCATTTT.

The rearrangement uses TRBV5-1 and TRBJ2-3; 12 nucleotides align to TRBD1. The CDR3 runs 15 residues. Germline CDR1 SGHRS, CDR2 YFSETQ. The trim removed 4 bases at V and 5 bases at J, leaving 5 bases unmatched. CDR3 sequence reads: CASSPGQGAEDTQYF. The DNA of the CDR3 is TGCGCCAGCAGCCCGGGACAGGGGGCAGAAGATACGCAGTATTTT. Looking up the rest from reference TRBV5-1 and TRBJ2-3 gives the full variable domain: KAGVTQTPRYLIKTRGQQVTLSCSPISGHRSVSWYQQTPGQGLQFLFEYFSETQRNKGNFPGRFSGRQFSNSRSEMNVSTLELGDSALYLCASSPGQGAEDTQYFGPGTRLTVL.

J is TRBJ1-3 and V is TRBV28; no clear D. CDR1 and CDR2 from the germline V gene are MDHEN and SYDVKM. The CDR3 is 15 amino acids. Between the trimmed V and J ends, which lost 5 bases and 7 bases, there was a span of 18 bases. CDR3 residues: CASSAILSVENTIYF. CDR3 nucleotide sequence: TGTGCCAGCAGTGCCATTCTTTCCGTCGAGAACACCATATATTTT.

In its sample, this clonotype was seen a few times. V gene TRBV12-3 or TRBV12-4 combines with J gene TRBJ2-2; D gene uncertain. V was cut by 6 bases and J by 7 bases, with 21 bases left in between. CDR3 size: 16 residues. The CDR3 spells CASSTRYGFANGELFF. As DNA, the CDR3 is TGTGCCAGCAGCACCCGCTACGGTTTCGCGAACGGGGAGCTGTTTTTT.

This sequence joins TRBV18 and TRBJ1-4; D gene uncertain. This CDR3 spans 18 amino acids. The germline V gene encodes CDR1 KGHSH and CDR2 LQKENI. V dropped 2 bases and J dropped 5 bases, with 21 bases sitting between them. The CDR3 region has the DNA TGTGCCAGCTCACCAGTCCGGACTGACTTAATACAGAATGAAAAACTGTTTTTT. Translation: CASSPVRTDLIQNEKLFF.

This sequence joins TRBV12-3 or TRBV12-4 and TRBJ2-6; no clear D gene. This CDR3 is built from 18 residues. Trimming stripped 2 bases from V and 0 bases from J, with 14 bases between. The CDR3 loop reads CASSLLQNQGSGANVLTF. The DNA of the CDR3 is TGTGCCAGCAGTTTACTCCAGAATCAAGGCTCTGGGGCCAACGTCCTGACTTTC.

This clonotype was detected many times. This chain joins TRBV3-1 and TRBJ2-1, with D tentatively TRBD2 (5 bases). V lost 0 bases and J 9 bases, leaving 12 bases between the germline ends. Looked up from germline, CDR1 is LGHDT and CDR2 is YNNKEL (reference sequence). The CDR3 sequence is 14 residues long. The CDR3 reads CASSQDRGGGEQFF. The CDR3 region has the DNA TGTGCCAGCAGCCAAGATCGGGGTGGTGGTGAGCAGTTCTTC.

This clonotype was picked up many times. The genes are TRBV5-1 and TRBJ1-2; 10 positions match TRBD1. Trimming removed 5 bases from V and 4 bases from J; junction bases left unmatched: 5. CDR3 length: 14 residues. Germline V gene sequence: CDR1 SGHRS, CDR2 YFSETQ. CDR3 in amino acids: CASRGQGFGYGYTF. As DNA, the CDR3 is TGCGCCAGCAGGGGACAGGGGTTTGGCTATGGCTACACCTTC. Supplemented by reference TRBV5-1 and TRBJ1-2, the full variable domain reads KAGVTQTPRYLIKTRGQQVTLSCSPISGHRSVSWYQQTPGQGLQFLFEYFSETQRNKGNFPGRFSGRQFSNSRSEMNVSTLELGDSALYLCASRGQGFGYGYTFGSGTRLTVV.

The gene calls are TRBV9 and TRBJ1-2; 9 bases fit TRBD1. The germline CDR1 and CDR2 sequences are SGDLS and YYNGEE. V shed 3 bases, J shed 8 bases, and the junction held 8 bases outside the gene matches. The CDR3 contains 14 residues. The CDR3 DNA sequence: TGTGCCAGCAGCGGGACAGGGGAATATGAGGGCTACACCTTC. Residues: CASSGTGEYEGYTF. Drawing the rest from reference TRBV9 and TRBJ1-2, the complete variable domain is DSGVTQTPKHLITATGQRVTLRCSPRSGDLSVYWYQQSLDQGLQFLIQYYNGEERAKGNILERFSAQQFPDLHSELNLSSLELGDSALYFCASSGTGEYEGYTFGSGTRLTVV.

This clonotype occurred once. A junction end diverges from the germline sequence, so it may reflect a read error. The genes are TRBV7-2 and TRBJ2-3; possibly TRBD2 for D (5 bases). The germline CDR1 and CDR2 sequences are SGHTA and FQGNSA. The CDR3 contains 16 residues. CDR3 sequence reads: CASSFPRTPSTDTRYF. The CDR3 DNA reads as TGTGCCAGCAGCTTTCCGCGCACTCCTAGCACAGATACGCGGTATTTT.

The chain has TRBV7-6 and TRBJ2-7; 8 bases agree with TRBD1. The CDR3 totals 14 residues. The germline V gene encodes CDR1 SGHVS and CDR2 FNYEAQ. With V trimmed by 5 bases and J by 3 bases, 6 bases remained unmatched. The CDR3 DNA is TGTGCCAGCAGCGCTCCAGGGGGCCGCTACGAGCAGTACTTC. Encoded protein: CASSAPGGRYEQYF.

V gene TRBV3-1 combines with J gene TRBJ2-4, with 11 bases lining up with TRBD2. The germline V gene has CDR1 LGHDT and CDR2 YNNKEL (reference sequence). Trimming cost V 1 base and J 1 base; bases outside gene matches: 15. The CDR3 totals 21 residues. CDR3 nucleotide sequence: TGTGCCAGCAGCCAAGGGCCCCTAGCGGGAGGCCCCTTCTGGGCCAAAAACATTCAGTACTTC. It yields the protein CASSQGPLAGGPFWAKNIQYF.

The sample holds a few counts of this clonotype. This CDR3 is CASSPFLKGGYNEQFF. CDR3 nucleotide sequence: TGTGCCAGCAGCCCCTTTTTGAAGGGAGGGTACAATGAGCAGTTCTTC. The rearrangement joins TRBV7-9 to TRBJ2-1; 7 bases align to TRBD2. The CDR3 loop spans 16 amino acids. Germline-derived CDR1 and CDR2 are SEHNR and FQNEAQ (reference sequence). V shed 5 bases, J shed 4 bases, and the junction held 11 bases outside the gene matches.

This clonotype appeared many times. The chain links TRBV27 to TRBJ2-7; TRBD1 aligns across 8 bases. The CDR3 runs 14 residues. Germline CDR1 MNHEY, CDR2 SMNVEV (reference sequence). Trimming removed 5 bases from V and 2 bases from J; junction bases left unmatched: 5. The CDR3 reads CASSAPGQAYEQYF. CDR3 coding DNA: TGTGCCAGCAGTGCACCGGGACAGGCCTACGAGCAGTACTTC.